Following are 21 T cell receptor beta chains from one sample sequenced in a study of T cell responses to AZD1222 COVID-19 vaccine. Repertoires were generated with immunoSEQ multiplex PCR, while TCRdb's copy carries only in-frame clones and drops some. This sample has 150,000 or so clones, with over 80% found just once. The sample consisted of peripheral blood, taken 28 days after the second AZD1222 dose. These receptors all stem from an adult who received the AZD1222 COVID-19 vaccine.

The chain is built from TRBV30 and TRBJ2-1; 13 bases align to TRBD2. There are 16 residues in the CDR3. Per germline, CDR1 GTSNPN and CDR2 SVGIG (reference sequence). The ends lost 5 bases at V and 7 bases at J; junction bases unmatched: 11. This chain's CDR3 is CAWRRGTSGARNEQFF. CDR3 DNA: TGTGCCTGGCGGCGCGGGACTAGCGGGGCGAGGAATGAGCAGTTCTTC.

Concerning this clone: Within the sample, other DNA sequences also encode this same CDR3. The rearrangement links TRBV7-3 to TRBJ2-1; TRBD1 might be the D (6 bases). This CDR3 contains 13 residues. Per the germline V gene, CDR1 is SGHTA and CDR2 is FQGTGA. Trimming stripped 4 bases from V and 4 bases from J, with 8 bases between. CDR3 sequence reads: CASSSDSYNEQFF. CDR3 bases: TGTGCCAGCAGCTCGGACAGTTACAATGAGCAGTTCTTC.

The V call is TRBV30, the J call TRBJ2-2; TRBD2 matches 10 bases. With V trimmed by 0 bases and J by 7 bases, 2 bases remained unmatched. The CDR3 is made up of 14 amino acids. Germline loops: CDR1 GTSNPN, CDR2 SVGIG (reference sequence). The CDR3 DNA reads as TGTGCCTGGAGTGTACTAGCGGGAATCGGGGAGCTGTTTTTT. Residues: CAWSVLAGIGELFF.

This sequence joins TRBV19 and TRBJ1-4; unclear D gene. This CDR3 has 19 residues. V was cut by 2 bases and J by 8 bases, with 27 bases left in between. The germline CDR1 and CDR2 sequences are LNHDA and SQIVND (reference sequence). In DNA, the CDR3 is TGTGCCAGTAGTATAACGGGTCCGGTTTTCCAGGAACCCGGGGAAAAACTGTTTTTT. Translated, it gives CASSITGPVFQEPGEKLFF.

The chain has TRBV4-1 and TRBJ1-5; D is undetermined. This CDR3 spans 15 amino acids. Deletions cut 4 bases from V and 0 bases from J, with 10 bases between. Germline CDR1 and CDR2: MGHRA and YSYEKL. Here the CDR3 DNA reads TGCGCCAGCAGCCCCAGGACGGATAGCAATCAGCCCCAGCATTTT. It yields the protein CASSPRTDSNQPQHF.

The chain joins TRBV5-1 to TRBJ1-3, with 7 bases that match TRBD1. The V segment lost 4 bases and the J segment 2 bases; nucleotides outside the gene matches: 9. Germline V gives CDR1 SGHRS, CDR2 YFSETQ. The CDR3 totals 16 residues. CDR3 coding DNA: TGCGCCAGCAGCCCCGGGACAGCAGCTGCTGGAAACACCATATATTTT. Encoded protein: CASSPGTAAAGNTIYF. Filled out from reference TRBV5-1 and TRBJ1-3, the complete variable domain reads KAGVTQTPRYLIKTRGQQVTLSCSPISGHRSVSWYQQTPGQGLQFLFEYFSETQRNKGNFPGRFSGRQFSNSRSEMNVSTLELGDSALYLCASSPGTAAAGNTIYFGEGSWLTVV.

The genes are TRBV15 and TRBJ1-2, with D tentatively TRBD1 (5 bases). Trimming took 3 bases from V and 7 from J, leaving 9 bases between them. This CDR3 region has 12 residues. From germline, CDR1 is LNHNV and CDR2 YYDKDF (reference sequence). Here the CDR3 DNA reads TGTGCCACCAGCAGGGACATGGGTGGCTACACCTTC. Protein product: CATSRDMGGYTF.

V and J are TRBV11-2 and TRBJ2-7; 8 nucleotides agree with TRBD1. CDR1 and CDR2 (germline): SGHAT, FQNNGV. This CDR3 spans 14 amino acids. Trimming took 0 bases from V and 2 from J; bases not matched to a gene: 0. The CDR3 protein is CASSLEQGAYEQYF. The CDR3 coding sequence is TGTGCCAGCAGCTTAGAACAGGGGGCCTACGAGCAGTACTTC.

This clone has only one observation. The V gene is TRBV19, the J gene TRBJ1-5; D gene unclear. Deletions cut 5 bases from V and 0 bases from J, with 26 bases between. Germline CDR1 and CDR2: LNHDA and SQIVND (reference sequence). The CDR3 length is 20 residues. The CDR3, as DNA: TGTGCCAGTAGTCTAGCCCCCCCGTGGGATAGGAGGTATAGCAATCAGCCCCAGCATTTT. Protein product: CASSLAPPWDRRYSNQPQHF.

The CDR3 sequence: CASSPAGAQETQYF. CDR3 bases: TGTGCCAGCTCACCAGCGGGGGCCCAAGAGACCCAGTACTTC. V and J are TRBV18 and TRBJ2-5, with D possibly being TRBD2 (7 bases). Between the trimmed V and J ends, which lost 2 bases and 1 base, there was a span of 8 bases. CDR3 size: 14 residues. Germline assignment: CDR1 KGHSH and CDR2 LQKENI.

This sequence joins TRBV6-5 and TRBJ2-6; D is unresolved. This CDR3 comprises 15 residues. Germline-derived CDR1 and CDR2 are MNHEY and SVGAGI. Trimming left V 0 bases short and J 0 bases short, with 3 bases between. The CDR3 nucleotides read TGTGCCAGCAGTTACTCGAACTCTGGGGCCAACGTCCTGACTTTC. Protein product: CASSYSNSGANVLTF.

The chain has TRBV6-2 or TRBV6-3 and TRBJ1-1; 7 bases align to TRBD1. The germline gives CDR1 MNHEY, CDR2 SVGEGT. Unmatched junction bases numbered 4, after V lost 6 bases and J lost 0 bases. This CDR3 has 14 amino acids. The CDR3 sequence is CASSRGLLNTEAFF. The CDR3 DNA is TGTGCCAGCAGCAGGGGGTTGCTGAACACTGAAGCTTTCTTT.

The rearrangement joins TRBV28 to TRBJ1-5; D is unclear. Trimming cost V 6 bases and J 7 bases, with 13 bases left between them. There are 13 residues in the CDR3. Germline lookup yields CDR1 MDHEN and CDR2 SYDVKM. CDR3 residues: CASSPFLNQPQHF. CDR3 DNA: TGTGCCAGCAGCCCCTTCCTAAACCAGCCCCAGCATTTT. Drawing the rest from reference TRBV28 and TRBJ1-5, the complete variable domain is DVKVTQSSRYLVKRTGEKVFLECVQDMDHENMFWYRQDPGLGLRLIYFSYDVKMKEKGDIPEGYSVSREKKERFSLILESASTNQTSMYLCASSPFLNQPQHFGDGTRLSIL.

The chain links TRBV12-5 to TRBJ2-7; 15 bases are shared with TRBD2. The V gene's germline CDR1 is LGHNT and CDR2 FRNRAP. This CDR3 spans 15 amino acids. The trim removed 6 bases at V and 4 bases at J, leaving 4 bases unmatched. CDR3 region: CASGGTSGRLYEQYF. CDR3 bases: TGTGCTAGTGGAGGGACTAGCGGGAGGTTGTACGAGCAGTACTTC.

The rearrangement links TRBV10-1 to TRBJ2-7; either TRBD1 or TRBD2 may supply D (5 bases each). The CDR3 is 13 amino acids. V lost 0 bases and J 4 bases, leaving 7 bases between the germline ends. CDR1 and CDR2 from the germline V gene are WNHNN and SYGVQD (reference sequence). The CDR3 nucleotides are TGCGCCAGCAGTGAGTCGGGGGTATACGAGCAGTACTTC. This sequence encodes CASSESGVYEQYF.

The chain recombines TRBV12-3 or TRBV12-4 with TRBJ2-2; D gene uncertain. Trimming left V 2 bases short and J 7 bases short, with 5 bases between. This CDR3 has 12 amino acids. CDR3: CASSLSLGELFF. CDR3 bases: TGTGCCAGCAGTTTATCCCTCGGGGAGCTGTTTTTT.

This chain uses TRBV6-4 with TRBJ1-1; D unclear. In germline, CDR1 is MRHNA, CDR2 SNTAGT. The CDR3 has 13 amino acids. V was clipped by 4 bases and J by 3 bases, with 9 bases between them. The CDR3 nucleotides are TGTGCCAGCAGTGTGGCAACTTACACTGAAGCTTTCTTT. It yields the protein CASSVATYTEAFF.

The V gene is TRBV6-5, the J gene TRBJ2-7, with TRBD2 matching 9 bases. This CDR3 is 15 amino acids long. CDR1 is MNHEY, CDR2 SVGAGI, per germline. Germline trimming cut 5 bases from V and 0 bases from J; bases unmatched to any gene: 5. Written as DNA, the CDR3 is TGTGCCAGCAGTAATAGCGGGAGAAGCTCCTACGAGCAGTACTTC. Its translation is CASSNSGRSSYEQYF.

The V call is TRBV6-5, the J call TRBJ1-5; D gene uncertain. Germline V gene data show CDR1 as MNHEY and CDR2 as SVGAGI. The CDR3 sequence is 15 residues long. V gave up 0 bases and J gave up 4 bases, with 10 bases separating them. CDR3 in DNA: TGTGCCAGCAGTTACTCGAGGGTGGTGAATCAGCCCCAGCATTTT. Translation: CASSYSRVVNQPQHF.

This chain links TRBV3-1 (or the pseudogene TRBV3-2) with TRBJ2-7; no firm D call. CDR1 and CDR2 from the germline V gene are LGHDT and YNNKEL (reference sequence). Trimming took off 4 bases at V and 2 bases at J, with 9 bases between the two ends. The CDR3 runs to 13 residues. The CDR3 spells CASSLGGTYEQYF. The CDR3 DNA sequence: TGTGCCAGCAGCCTGGGCGGCACCTACGAGCAGTACTTC.

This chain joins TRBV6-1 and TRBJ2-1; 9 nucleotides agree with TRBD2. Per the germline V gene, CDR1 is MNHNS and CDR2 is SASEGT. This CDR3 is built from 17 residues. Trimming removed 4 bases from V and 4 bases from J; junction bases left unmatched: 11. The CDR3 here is CASSVRETSGRYNEQFF. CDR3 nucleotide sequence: TGTGCCAGCAGTGTAAGAGAGACTAGCGGAAGATACAATGAGCAGTTCTTC.